What follows are 8 T cell receptor beta chains derived from one specimen sequenced in a study of CD8 T cells in ankylosing spondylitis. TCRdb reprocessed the 5' RACE reads with MiXCR, giving one entry per CDR3 protein. This table holds 250,000 to 300,000 distinct CDR3 sequences, 15% to 25% found once. The sequencing sample was made of blood, either unsorted or a sorted T cell fraction (not recorded which). The receptor set was obtained from a male donor with ankylosing spondylitis or in good health (not recorded which).

This chain links TRBV20-1 with TRBJ1-5; D call uncertain. With 0 bases removed from V and 1 base from J, the gap between germline ends came to 10 bases. Per germline, CDR1 DFQATT and CDR2 SNEGSKA (reference sequence). CDR3 length: 15 residues. CDR3 DNA: TGCAGTGCTAGAGATCTGCAGTTGAGCAATCAGCCCCAGCATTTT. Translated: CSARDLQLSNQPQHF.

This clonotype was recorded a few times. The V call is TRBV5-1, the J call TRBJ2-7, with 16 nucleotides matching TRBD2. Germline values: CDR1 SGHRS, CDR2 YFSETQ. The CDR3 consists of 19 residues. The trim removed 4 bases at V and 4 bases at J, leaving 14 bases unmatched. CDR3 bases: TGCGCCAGCAGCCCGGGACTAGCGGGGGGGACCGCCACCTATTACGAGCAGTACGTC. This encodes CASSPGLAGGTATYYEQYV.

In its sample, this clonotype was seen a few times. The chain couples TRBV5-1 to TRBJ2-2; TRBD1 might be the D (5 bases). V was cut by 4 bases and J by 4 bases, with 14 bases left in between. This CDR3 has 15 residues. The V gene's germline CDR1 is SGHRS and CDR2 YFSETQ. CDR3 residues: CASSPQGEATGELFF. The CDR3 DNA sequence: TGCGCCAGCAGCCCTCAGGGCGAAGCCACCGGGGAGCTGTTTTTT.

This clonotype was found many times. The chain links TRBV6-5 to TRBJ1-5, with a possible D match to TRBD1 (6 bases). This CDR3 is 12 amino acids long. The germline CDR1 and CDR2 sequences are MNHEY and SVGAGI. V dropped 1 base and J dropped 15 bases, with 13 bases sitting between them. CDR3 region: CASSYFGGELHF. CDR3 sequence (DNA): TGTGCCAGCAGTTACTTCGGGGGCGAGTTGCATTTT.

The chain employs TRBV6-5 and TRBJ1-1, with 7 bases aligning to TRBD1. The CDR3 extends over 15 amino acids. The V gene end was trimmed by 2 bases and the J gene end by 6 bases; junction bases not matched to a gene: 9. Germline values: CDR1 MNHEY, CDR2 SVGAGI. The CDR3 DNA sequence: TGTGCCAGCAGTTACGGTTCAGGGGGGAGCGCTGAAGCTTTCTTT. Amino acids: CASSYGSGGSAEAFF.

The V and J genes are TRBV11-2 and TRBJ2-7; 9 nucleotides match TRBD1. Germline V gene data show CDR1 as SGHAT and CDR2 as FQNNGV. The length of the CDR3 is 16 residues. V lost 5 bases, J lost 3 bases, and 11 bases stayed unmatched. The CDR3 DNA follows: TGTGCCAGCAGCAACAACAGGGGGCTCCATCACTACGAGCAGTACGTC. It is translated as CASSNNRGLHHYEQYV.

J is TRBJ1-1 and V is TRBV29-1; TRBD1 agrees at 8 bases. The CDR3 consists of 16 residues. V dropped 5 bases and J dropped 1; count of bases not matched to a gene: 12. Germline values: CDR1 SQVTM, CDR2 ANQGSEA. CDR3 in amino acids: CSVWGLQGAKNTEAFF. CDR3 sequence (DNA): TGCAGCGTTTGGGGGCTGCAGGGGGCGAAGAACACTGAAGCTTTCTTT.

The chain carries TRBV21-1 and TRBJ2-5. TRBV21-1 is flagged as a pseudogene. The length of the CDR3 is 14 residues. CDR3 amino acids: CASSKVRTQETQYF. The CDR3 DNA sequence: TGTGCCAGCAGCAAAGTTCGAACTCAAGAGACCCAGTACTTC.